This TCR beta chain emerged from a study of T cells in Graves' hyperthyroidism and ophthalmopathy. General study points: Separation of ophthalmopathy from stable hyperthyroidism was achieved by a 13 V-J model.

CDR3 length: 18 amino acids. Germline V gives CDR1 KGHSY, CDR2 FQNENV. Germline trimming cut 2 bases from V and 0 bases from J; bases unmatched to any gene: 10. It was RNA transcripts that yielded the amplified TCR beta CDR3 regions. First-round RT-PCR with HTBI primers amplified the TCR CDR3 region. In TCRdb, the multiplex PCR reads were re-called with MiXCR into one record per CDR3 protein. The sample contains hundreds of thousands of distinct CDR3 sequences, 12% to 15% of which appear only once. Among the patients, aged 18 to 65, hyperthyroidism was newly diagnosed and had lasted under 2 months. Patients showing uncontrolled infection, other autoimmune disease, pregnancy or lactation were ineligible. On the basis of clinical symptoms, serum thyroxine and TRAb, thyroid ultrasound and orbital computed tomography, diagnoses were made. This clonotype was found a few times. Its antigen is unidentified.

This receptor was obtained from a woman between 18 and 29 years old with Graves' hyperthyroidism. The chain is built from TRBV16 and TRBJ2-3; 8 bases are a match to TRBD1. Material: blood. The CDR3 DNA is TGTGCCAGCAGCCAAAGAGCAGGGGGCACGACTAGCACAGATACGCAGTATTTT. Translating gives CASSQRAGGTTSTDTQYF.